This T cell receptor (beta chain) was recorded in a study of blood T cells in healthy people across ages. Broader study findings: Naive T cell percentage by flow cytometry tracked strongly with beta diversity. Per million T cells, TCR beta diversity dropped roughly linearly as age increased.

Then a second PCR, running about 6 to 12 cycles, was carried out with a sample-barcoded 5' primer and a J-beta primer mix. Each CDR3 protein is one row after TCRdb ran MiXCR on the 5' RACE reads. The sample includes around 870,000 distinct CDR3 sequences, under 30% of them seen just once. Each sample yielded at least 6.5 million isolated PBMCs. This clonotype was observed at least ten times. Its antigen is unidentified. The TCR was taken from an elderly woman in good health. The sample comprised blood.

The CDR3 DNA sequence: TGTGCCAGCAGTGCCGGGACCGCGGGGCAGTTCTTC. Translation: CASSAGTAGQFF. V and J are TRBV12-3 or TRBV12-4 and TRBJ2-1; D is perhaps TRBD1 or TRBD2 (5 bases each). The germline V and J ends were trimmed by 5 bases and 12 bases, with 14 bases remaining between them. The CDR3 contains 12 residues.